Listed below are T cell receptor beta chains from one sample, sequenced in a study of control samples from healthy donors and cancer patients. Repertoires were generated with immunoSEQ multiplex PCR, while TCRdb's copy carries only in-frame clones and drops some. The sample has approximately 160,000 clones; around 94% are singletons. Sequencing input: blood. These receptors originate from a woman younger than 30 in good health. Each CDR3 is given with its conserved first and last residue.

TRBJ1-3	TRBV18	CASSPDGYGNTIYF
TRBJ1-2	TRBV19	CASSIARSDGGYTF
TRBJ1-6	TRBV4-1	CASSQGALIKGNSPLHF
TRBJ2-7	TRBV27	CASSFSGSPYEQYF
TRBJ1-2	TRBV6-1	CASSEAGRNYGYTF
TRBJ1-2	TRBV7-9	CASSTQGQAAGYTF
TRBJ1-2	TRBV28	CASSQGALWLHPLF
TRBJ2-3	TRBV3-1/TRBV3-2	CASSQDLSSDTQYF
TRBJ1-1	TRBV29-1	CSAGRGEVNTEAFF
TRBJ1-1	TRBV7-2	CASSFAGTPNTEAFF
TRBJ2-2	TRBV19	CASSMGRNTGELFF
TRBJ1-6	TRBV28	CASSQIGAYSPLHF
TRBJ2-3	TRBV4-2	CASSQDLRGQNTDTQYF
TRBJ1-5	TRBV7-8	CASSRDRSNQPQHF
TRBJ1-1	TRBV20-1	CSASGALTEAFF
TRBJ1-2	TRBV6-2/TRBV6-3	CASSSGRLYGYTF
TRBJ1-1	TRBV3-1/TRBV3-2	CASSQQGLTEAFF
TRBJ1-4	TRBV19	CASTTGAATNEKLFF
TRBJ2-6	TRBV3-1/TRBV3-2	CASSQGQGSGANVLTF
TRBJ2-5	TRBV6-2/TRBV6-3	CASSYQGELGETQYF
TRBJ1-1	TRBV6-6	CASSKGGLNTEAFF
TRBJ2-7	TRBV6-4	CASSDALGVYSYEQYF
TRBJ1-5	TRBV15	CATSDYTGKAQPQHF
TRBJ1-5	TRBV4-1	CASSQGGSGNQPQHF
TRBJ1-6	TRBV6-6	CASSSNYPLYNSPLHF
TRBJ1-6	TRBV19	CASSIVGNSPLHF
TRBJ2-4	TRBV27	CASSSGVKNIQYF
TRBJ2-5	TRBV11-3	CASSLDPSSGETQYF
TRBJ2-4	TRBV18	CASSRSRENIQYF
TRBJ1-2	TRBV19	CASSIDGSLVGGYTF
TRBJ1-1	TRBV11-3	CASSSHGQGWRNTEAFF
TRBJ2-7	TRBV5-4	CASSPGGPSTREQYF
TRBJ1-1	TRBV19	CASMINTEAFF
TRBJ1-4	TRBV9	CASRGDWNEKLFF
TRBJ1-6	TRBV6-5	CASSYSRDRGTSPLHF
TRBJ2-1	TRBV2	CASPFEGGPHEQFF
TRBJ1-1	TRBV7-2	CASSSEGNTEAFF
TRBJ2-5	TRBV27	CASRIGNRGRETQYF
TRBJ2-7	TRBV5-6	CASSSQGSTYEQYF
TRBJ2-5	TRBV29-1	CSVSGGQTQYF
TRBJ1-3	TRBV5-1	CASSLGDNSGNTIYF
TRBJ1-1	TRBV15	CATDNRGRGTEAFF
TRBJ2-7	TRBV28	CASSSSEWTGGVPHYEQYF
TRBJ1-5	TRBV7-2	CASSSSGGKQPQHF
TRBJ2-1	TRBV19	CASSIEAAGGAGVAYNEQFF